These 29 T cell receptor beta chains came from one sample sequenced in a study of blood T cell repertoires in COVID-19. Method: immunoSEQ multiplex PCR; TCRdb's copy keeps in-frame clones and lacks some. This table has some 400,000 clones, 80% to 95% appearing once. Source material: PBMCs or T cells enriched from blood (not recorded which). These receptors came from a woman aged 40 to 55 who had been exposed to COVID-19.

V usage is TRBV19 and J usage is TRBJ1-2, with D perhaps TRBD1 (5 bases). Trimming pared 5 bases from V and 0 bases from J, leaving 16 bases between. The CDR3 loop spans 16 amino acids. CDR1 is LNHDA and CDR2 is SQIVND in the germline V gene (reference sequence). CDR3 amino acids: CASSAPTDVANYGYTF. DNA for the CDR3: TGTGCCAGTAGTGCCCCGACAGATGTAGCTAACTATGGCTACACCTTC.

In this sample, this clone turned up a few times. At one boundary the junction diverges from the germline segment, which might be a read error. V is TRBV19 and J is TRBJ2-7; 9 bases map to TRBD2. Germline-derived CDR1 and CDR2 are LNHDA and SQIVND (reference sequence). The length of the CDR3 is 15 residues. CDR3: CASSLAGTADHEQYF. Here the CDR3 DNA reads TGTGCGAGTAGCCTAGCGGGGACAGCGGACCACGAGCAGTACTTC.

This clone was counted a single time. The CDR3 reads CASSTNLGNRANNSPLHF. The DNA for the CDR3 is TGTGCCAGCAGCACGAACCTCGGGAACAGGGCGAATAATTCACCCCTCCACTTT. The V and J genes are TRBV21-1 and TRBJ1-6; TRBD1 is the table's D call, not checked against the DNA. TRBV21-1 has pseudogene status. The CDR3 runs 18 residues.

This sequence joins TRBV6-5 and TRBJ1-1; 9 nucleotides match TRBD1. V was pared by 6 bases and J by 4 bases, with 6 bases of the junction left unmatched. CDR3 length: 14 residues. Germline V gene lookup returns CDR1 MNHEY and CDR2 SVGAGI. Here the CDR3 reads CASRTGQGSTEAFF. The CDR3 bases are TGTGCCAGCAGAACGGGACAGGGTTCCACTGAAGCTTTCTTT.

This clone was seen a single time. The chain uses TRBV19 and TRBJ1-4, with 8 bases fitting TRBD1. Germline lookup yields CDR1 LNHDA and CDR2 SQIVND (reference sequence). The CDR3 sequence is 14 residues long. The trim removed 7 bases at V and 8 bases at J, leaving 9 bases unmatched. The CDR3 loop reads CASKPGQVDEKLFF. In DNA form, the CDR3 reads TGTGCCAGTAAACCGGGACAGGTCGACGAAAAACTGTTTTTT.

The chain uses TRBV5-4 and TRBJ1-1, with 8 positions matching TRBD1. This CDR3 contains 14 residues. Trimming cost V 4 bases and J 5 bases; bases outside gene matches: 7. Germline CDR1 is SGHNT and CDR2 is YYREEE (reference sequence). The CDR3 spells CASSTPGGATEAFF. In DNA form, the CDR3 reads TGTGCCAGCAGCACCCCAGGGGGCGCGACTGAAGCTTTCTTT.

The genes are TRBV20-1 and TRBJ1-1; D might be TRBD1 (5 bases). Trimming left V 7 bases short and J 6 bases short, with 9 bases between. Germline loops: CDR1 DFQATT, CDR2 SNEGSKA (reference sequence). The CDR3 contains 10 residues. The CDR3 sequence: CSVGGAEAFF. CDR3 DNA sequence: TGCAGTGTTGGGGGGGCTGAAGCTTTCTTT.

CDR3 coding DNA: TGTGCCAGCAGTCCCCGCGGGGCTGGGAACACTGAAGCTTTCTTT. It translates to CASSPRGAGNTEAFF. V gene TRBV6-5 combines with J gene TRBJ1-1, with a possible D match to TRBD1 (5 bases). Looked up from germline, CDR1 is MNHEY and CDR2 is SVGAGI. The germline V and J ends were trimmed by 5 bases and 1 base, with 14 bases remaining between them. The CDR3 covers 15 residues.

The chain combines TRBV19 with TRBJ2-2; D ambiguous. There are 13 residues in the CDR3. Trimming left V 0 bases short and J 4 bases short, with 3 bases between. Looked up from germline, CDR1 is LNHDA and CDR2 is SQIVND (reference sequence). CDR3 coding DNA: TGTGCCAGTAGTATAGACGGCACCGGGGAGCTGTTTTTT. This sequence encodes CASSIDGTGELFF.

J is TRBJ2-1 and V is TRBV7-9; D is possibly TRBD2 (5 bases). Germline CDR1 reads SEHNR; CDR2 reads FQNEAQ (reference sequence). With 5 bases removed from V and 1 base from J, the gap between germline ends came to 15 bases. CDR3 length: 16 amino acids. The CDR3: CASSGSLTRSYNEQFF. The CDR3 bases are TGTGCCAGCAGCGGCTCCCTAACTAGGTCCTACAATGAGCAGTTCTTC. Full variable domain (rest looked up from reference TRBV7-9 and TRBJ2-1): DTGVSQNPRHKITKRGQNVTFRCDPISEHNRLYWYRQTLGQGPEFLTYFQNEAQLEKSRLLSDRFSAERPKGSFSTLEIQRTEQGDSAMYLCASSGSLTRSYNEQFFGPGTRLTVL.

V gene TRBV5-6 combines with J gene TRBJ2-1; 12 bases map to TRBD2. Germline V gene data show CDR1 as SGHDT and CDR2 as YYEEEE. V dropped 4 bases and J dropped 8; count of bases not matched to a gene: 10. This CDR3 spans 16 amino acids. The CDR3 region is CASSARSSGGADEQFF. The CDR3 DNA sequence: TGTGCCAGCAGCGCCCGATCTAGCGGGGGGGCCGATGAGCAGTTCTTC.

This clone was observed a handful of times. The chain is built from TRBV11-2 and TRBJ2-7; TRBD1 matches at 7 bases. Germline CDR1 is SGHAT and CDR2 is FQNNGV. V lost 1 base to trimming and J lost 0 bases; unmatched junction nucleotides: 6. The CDR3 contains 16 residues. The CDR3 sequence: CASSLVHGDSSYEQYF. The CDR3 DNA sequence: TGTGCCAGCAGCTTAGTACATGGGGACAGCTCCTACGAGCAGTACTTC.

In regard to this clone: The sample carries other DNA sequences with the same CDR3. The V gene is TRBV5-4, the J gene TRBJ2-3; 7 bases are a match to TRBD2. The germline V gene encodes CDR1 SGHNT and CDR2 YYREEE (reference sequence). V lost 0 bases, J lost 1 base, and 2 bases stayed unmatched. This CDR3 has 15 amino acids. The chain's CDR3 is CASSLGLAGTDTQYF. Written as DNA, the CDR3 is TGTGCCAGCAGCTTGGGGCTAGCGGGCACAGATACGCAGTATTTT.

Only a few counts were recorded for this clone. The V and J genes are TRBV24-1 and TRBJ1-5; 7 nucleotides line up with TRBD1. Germline V lookup: CDR1 KGHDR, CDR2 SFDVKD. J lost 2 bases, V lost 9 bases, and 0 bases had no gene match. The CDR3 has 12 residues. CDR3: CATGQGNQPQHF. The CDR3 DNA sequence: TGTGCCACCGGACAGGGCAATCAGCCCCAGCATTTT.

The rearrangement uses TRBV19 and TRBJ1-5, with unresolved D. The CDR3 length is 15 residues. Germline assignment: CDR1 LNHDA and CDR2 SQIVND (reference sequence). Trimming left V 4 bases short and J 1 base short, with 11 bases between. CDR3 nucleotides: TGTGCCAGTAGTACGGGAACTTTAAGCAATCAGCCCCAGCATTTT. Amino acid sequence: CASSTGTLSNQPQHF.

The genes are TRBV19 and TRBJ1-5, with D perhaps matching TRBD1 (6 bases). The ends were cut back, 4 bases at V and 4 bases at J, with 11 bases in the middle. CDR1 LNHDA and CDR2 SQIVND come from the germline V gene (reference sequence). This CDR3 region has 14 residues. The CDR3 reads CASSTNRVNQPQHF. The CDR3 DNA sequence: TGTGCCAGTAGTACCAACAGGGTAAATCAGCCCCAGCATTTT.

The J gene is TRBJ2-7, the V gene TRBV7-2, with 9 bases that match TRBD2. The CDR3 has 16 amino acids. Germline loops: CDR1 SGHTA, CDR2 FQGNSA. V lost 4 bases and J lost 0; bases outside the gene matches: 7. This CDR3 is CASSSTSGSRSYEQYF. The CDR3 coding sequence is TGTGCCAGCAGCTCAACTAGCGGGTCACGCTCCTACGAGCAGTACTTC.

This clone has a single count. The genes are TRBV29-1 and TRBJ1-2, with D maybe TRBD1 (5 bases). Germline V gives CDR1 SQVTM, CDR2 ANQGSEA. The V and J ends lost 7 bases and 4 bases respectively, with 13 bases between them. The CDR3 contains 12 residues. CDR3 bases: TGCAGCGAGGGGAGGCAGCCCTATGGCTACACCTTC. Residues: CSEGRQPYGYTF.

The chain couples TRBV29-1 to TRBJ2-2; 7 bases are shared with TRBD1. The germline V gene encodes CDR1 SQVTM and CDR2 ANQGSEA. The CDR3 extends over 14 amino acids. Trimming removed 6 bases from V and 0 bases from J; junction bases left unmatched: 4. The chain's CDR3 is CSVEDRTNTGELFF. The CDR3 DNA follows: TGCAGCGTCGAGGACAGGACGAACACCGGGGAGCTGTTTTTT.

This chain's CDR3 is CASSAGLAGVGSGANVLTF. The CDR3 DNA sequence: TGTGCCAGCAGCGCGGGACTAGCGGGAGTGGGCTCTGGGGCCAACGTCCTGACTTTC. V usage is TRBV5-4 and J usage is TRBJ2-6, with TRBD2 matching 14 bases. The germline V gene encodes CDR1 SGHNT and CDR2 YYREEE (reference sequence). The trim removed 4 bases at V and 0 bases at J, leaving 6 bases unmatched. This CDR3 has 19 residues.

This chain connects TRBV9 to TRBJ1-2; D might be TRBD1 (6 bases). Germline CDR1 reads SGDLS; CDR2 reads YYNGEE. Trimming removed 0 bases from V and 8 bases from J, with 17 bases in between. There are 15 residues in the CDR3. For the CDR3, the DNA is TGTGCCAGCAGCGTAGGTCAGGGGCAGGGTTGGGGCTACACCTTC. It is translated as CASSVGQGQGWGYTF.

This clone showed up just once. The rearrangement links TRBV7-2 to TRBJ2-1; unclear D gene. Germline CDR1 and CDR2: SGHTA and FQGNSA. V dropped 2 bases and J dropped 8 bases, with 16 bases sitting between them. The CDR3 has 15 amino acids. CDR3 residues: CASSLMVALSDEQFF. CDR3 in DNA: TGTGCCAGCAGCTTAATGGTAGCCCTCTCGGATGAGCAGTTCTTC. The whole variable domain, remainder taken from reference TRBV7-2 and TRBJ2-1, is GAGVSQSPSNKVTEKGKDVELRCDPISGHTALYWYRQSLGQGLEFLIYFQGNSAPDKSGLPSDRFSAERTGGSVSTLTIQRTQQEDSAVYLCASSLMVALSDEQFFGPGTRLTVL.

The chain couples TRBV30 to TRBJ2-2, with D possibly TRBD2 on 5 matching bases. The CDR3 is made up of 14 amino acids. CDR1 and CDR2 from the germline V gene are GTSNPN and SVGIG (reference sequence). Trimming left V 2 bases short and J 6 bases short, with 13 bases between. DNA for the CDR3: TGTGCCTGGAGTCCCCAATTGAGGGCCGGGGAGCTGTTTTTT. It specifies CAWSPQLRAGELFF.

The V gene is TRBV2, the J gene TRBJ1-2; tentatively, D is TRBD1 (5 bases). CDR1 SNHLY and CDR2 FYNNEI come from the germline V gene. With 3 bases removed from V and 4 bases from J, the gap between germline ends came to 9 bases. The CDR3 extends over 13 amino acids. The DNA of the CDR3 is TGTGCCAGCAGTGACTCTAGGGGCTATGGCTACACCTTC. Protein product: CASSDSRGYGYTF.

This clone showed up just a few times. The gene calls are TRBV4-1 and TRBJ1-1; 11 nucleotides align to TRBD1. V lost 4 bases, J lost 1 base, and 11 bases stayed unmatched. Germline V gene data show CDR1 as MGHRA and CDR2 as YSYEKL. The CDR3 loop spans 18 amino acids. CDR3 loop: CASSRGPGQGGENTEAFF. CDR3 bases: TGCGCCAGCAGCCGAGGACCGGGACAGGGGGGGGAGAACACTGAAGCTTTCTTT.

The chain links TRBV6-5 to TRBJ1-4; D unresolved. Germline V gene data show CDR1 as MNHEY and CDR2 as SVGAGI. The CDR3 runs 15 residues. The V end lost 3 bases, the J end lost 4 bases, and 12 bases lay between the germline ends. CDR3 sequence (DNA): TGTGCCAGCAGTTATTCCGGGTCTATTAATGAAAAACTGTTTTTT. This translates into CASSYSGSINEKLFF.

This chain connects TRBV7-3 to TRBJ1-1, with D perhaps TRBD1 (6 bases). The V end was cut by 0 bases, the J end by 0 bases, with 8 bases between. The germline V gene has CDR1 SGHTA and CDR2 FQGTGA. CDR3 size: 15 residues. CDR3 residues: CASSLTGQMNTEAFF. CDR3 nucleotide sequence: TGTGCCAGCAGCTTAACGGGACAAATGAACACTGAAGCTTTCTTT.

The genes are TRBV15 and TRBJ1-1; 7 bases are a match to TRBD1. The CDR3 consists of 16 residues. Germline trimming cut 5 bases from V and 3 bases from J; bases unmatched to any gene: 12. The germline V gene has CDR1 LNHNV and CDR2 YYDKDF (reference sequence). CDR3 loop: CATSRRFGTEYTEAFF. The CDR3 bases are TGTGCCACCAGCCGCCGTTTTGGGACAGAATACACTGAAGCTTTCTTT.

Here the CDR3 reads CASSTRQGRAGELFF. The CDR3 region has the DNA TGTGCCAGCAGCACAAGACAGGGACGGGCCGGGGAGCTGTTTTTT. The J gene is TRBJ2-2, the V gene TRBV5-4; 7 bases line up with TRBD1. The V segment lost 4 bases and the J segment 6 bases; nucleotides outside the gene matches: 9. The germline gives CDR1 SGHNT, CDR2 YYREEE (reference sequence). The CDR3 is 15 residues long. Full variable domain (remainder filled in from reference TRBV5-4 and TRBJ2-2): ETGVTQSPTHLIKTRGQQVTLRCSSQSGHNTVSWYQQALGQGPQFIFQYYREEENGRGNFPPRFSGLQFPNYSSELNVNALELDDSALYLCASSTRQGRAGELFFGEGSRLTVL.